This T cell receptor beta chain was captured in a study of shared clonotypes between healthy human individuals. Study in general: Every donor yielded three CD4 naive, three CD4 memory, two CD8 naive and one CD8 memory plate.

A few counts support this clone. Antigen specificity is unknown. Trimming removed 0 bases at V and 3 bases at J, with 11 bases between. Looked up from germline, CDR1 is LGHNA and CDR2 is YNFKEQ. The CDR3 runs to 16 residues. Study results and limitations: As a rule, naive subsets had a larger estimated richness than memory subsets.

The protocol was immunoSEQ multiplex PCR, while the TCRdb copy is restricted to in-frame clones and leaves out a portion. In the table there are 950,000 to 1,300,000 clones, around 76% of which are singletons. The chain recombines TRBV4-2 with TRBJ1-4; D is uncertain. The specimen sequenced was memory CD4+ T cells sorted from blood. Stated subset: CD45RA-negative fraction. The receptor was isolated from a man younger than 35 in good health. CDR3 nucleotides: TGTGCCAGCAGCCAAGATCTGGGTTTTGCTAATGAAAAACTGTTTTTT. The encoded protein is CASSQDLGFANEKLFF.